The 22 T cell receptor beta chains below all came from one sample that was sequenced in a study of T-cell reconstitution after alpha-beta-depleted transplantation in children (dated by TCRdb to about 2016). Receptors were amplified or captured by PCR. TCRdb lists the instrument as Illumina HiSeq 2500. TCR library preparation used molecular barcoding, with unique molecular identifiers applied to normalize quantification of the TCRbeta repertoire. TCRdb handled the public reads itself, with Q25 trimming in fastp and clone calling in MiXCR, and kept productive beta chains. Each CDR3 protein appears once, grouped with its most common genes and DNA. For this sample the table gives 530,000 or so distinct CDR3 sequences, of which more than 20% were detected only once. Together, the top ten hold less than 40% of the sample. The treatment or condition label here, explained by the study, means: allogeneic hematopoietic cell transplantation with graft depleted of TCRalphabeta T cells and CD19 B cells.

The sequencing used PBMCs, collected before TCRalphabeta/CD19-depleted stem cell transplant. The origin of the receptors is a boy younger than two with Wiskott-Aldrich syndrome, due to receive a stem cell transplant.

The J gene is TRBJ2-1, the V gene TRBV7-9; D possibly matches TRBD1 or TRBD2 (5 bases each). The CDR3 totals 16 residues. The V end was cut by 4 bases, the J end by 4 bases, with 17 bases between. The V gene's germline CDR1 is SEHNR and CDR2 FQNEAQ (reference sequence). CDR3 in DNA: TGTGCCAGCAGCTCCCGGGACCGACCCCCGTACAATGAGCAGTTCTTC. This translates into CASSSRDRPPYNEQFF.

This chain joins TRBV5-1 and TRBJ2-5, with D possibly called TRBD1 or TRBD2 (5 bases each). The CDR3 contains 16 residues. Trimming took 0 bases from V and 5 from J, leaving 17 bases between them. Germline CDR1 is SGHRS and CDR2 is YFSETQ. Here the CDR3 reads CASSLVGVTGMETQYF. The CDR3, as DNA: TGCGCCAGCAGCTTGGTGGGGGTCACAGGAATGGAGACCCAGTACTTC. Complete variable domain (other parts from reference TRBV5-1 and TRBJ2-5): KAGVTQTPRYLIKTRGQQVTLSCSPISGHRSVSWYQQTPGQGLQFLFEYFSETQRNKGNFPGRFSGRQFSNSRSEMNVSTLELGDSALYLCASSLVGVTGMETQYFGPGTRLLVL.

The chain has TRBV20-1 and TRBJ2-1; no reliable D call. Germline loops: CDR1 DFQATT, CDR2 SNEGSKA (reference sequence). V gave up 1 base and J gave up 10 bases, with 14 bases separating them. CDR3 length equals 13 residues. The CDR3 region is CSARVRPNQEQFF. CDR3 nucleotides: TGCAGTGCTAGAGTTAGGCCCAATCAAGAGCAGTTCTTC.

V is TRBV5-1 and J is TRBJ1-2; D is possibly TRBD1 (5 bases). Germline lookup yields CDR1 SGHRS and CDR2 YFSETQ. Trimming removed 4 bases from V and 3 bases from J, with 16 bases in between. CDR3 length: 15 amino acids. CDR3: CASSQGTPAHYGYTF. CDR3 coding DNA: TGCGCCAGCAGCCAAGGGACGCCGGCGCACTATGGCTACACCTTC.

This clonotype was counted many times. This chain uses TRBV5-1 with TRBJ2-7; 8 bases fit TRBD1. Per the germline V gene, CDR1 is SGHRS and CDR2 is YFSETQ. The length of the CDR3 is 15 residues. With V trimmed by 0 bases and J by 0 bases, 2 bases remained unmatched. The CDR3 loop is CASSLGTGSSYEQYF. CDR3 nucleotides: TGCGCCAGCAGCTTGGGGACAGGGAGCTCCTACGAGCAGTACTTC. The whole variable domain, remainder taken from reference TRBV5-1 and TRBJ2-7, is KAGVTQTPRYLIKTRGQQVTLSCSPISGHRSVSWYQQTPGQGLQFLFEYFSETQRNKGNFPGRFSGRQFSNSRSEMNVSTLELGDSALYLCASSLGTGSSYEQYFGPGTRLTVT.

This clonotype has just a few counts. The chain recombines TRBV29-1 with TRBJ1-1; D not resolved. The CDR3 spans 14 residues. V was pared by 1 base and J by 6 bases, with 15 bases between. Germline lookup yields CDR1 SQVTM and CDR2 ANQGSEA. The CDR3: CSVEVPGGWAEAFF. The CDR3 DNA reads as TGCAGCGTTGAAGTGCCAGGTGGGTGGGCTGAAGCTTTCTTT. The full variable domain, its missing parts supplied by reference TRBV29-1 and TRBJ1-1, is SAVISQKPSRDICQRGTSLTIQCQVDSQVTMMFWYRQQPGQSLTLIATANQGSEATYESGFVIDKFPISRPNLTFSTLTVSNMSPEDSSIYLCSVEVPGGWAEAFFGQGTRLTVV.

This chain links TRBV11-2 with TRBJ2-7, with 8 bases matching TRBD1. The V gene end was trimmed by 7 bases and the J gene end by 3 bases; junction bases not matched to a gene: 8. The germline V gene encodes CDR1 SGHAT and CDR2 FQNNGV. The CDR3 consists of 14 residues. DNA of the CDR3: TGTGCCAGCAAATCCGAGACAGGGGTCTACGAGCAGTACTTC. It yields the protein CASKSETGVYEQYF.

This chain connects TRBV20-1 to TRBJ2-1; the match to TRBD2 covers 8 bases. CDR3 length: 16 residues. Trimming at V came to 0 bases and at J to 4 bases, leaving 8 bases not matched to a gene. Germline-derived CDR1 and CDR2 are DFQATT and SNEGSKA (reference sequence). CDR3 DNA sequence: TGCAGTGCTAGAGATTTTGGCGGGAGGACTTACAATGAGCAGTTCTTC. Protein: CSARDFGGRTYNEQFF.

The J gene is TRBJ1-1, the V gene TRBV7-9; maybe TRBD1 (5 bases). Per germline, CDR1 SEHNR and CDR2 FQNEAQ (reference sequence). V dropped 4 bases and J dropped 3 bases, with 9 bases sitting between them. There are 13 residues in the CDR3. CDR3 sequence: CASSYRRDTEAFF. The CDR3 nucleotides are TGTGCCAGCAGCTATCGCAGGGACACTGAAGCTTTCTTT.

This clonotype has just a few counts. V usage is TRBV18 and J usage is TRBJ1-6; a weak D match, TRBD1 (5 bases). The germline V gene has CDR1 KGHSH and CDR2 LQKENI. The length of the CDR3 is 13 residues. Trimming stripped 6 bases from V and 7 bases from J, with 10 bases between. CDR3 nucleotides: TGTGCCAGCTCGTACGGGGCGAATTCACCCCTCCACTTT. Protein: CASSYGANSPLHF.

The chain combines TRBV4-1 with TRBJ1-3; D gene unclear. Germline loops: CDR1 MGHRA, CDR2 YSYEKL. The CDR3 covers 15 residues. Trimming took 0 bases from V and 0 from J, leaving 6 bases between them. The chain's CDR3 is CASSQEQSSGNTIYF. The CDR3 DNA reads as TGCGCCAGCAGCCAAGAACAGAGCTCTGGAAACACCATATATTTT.

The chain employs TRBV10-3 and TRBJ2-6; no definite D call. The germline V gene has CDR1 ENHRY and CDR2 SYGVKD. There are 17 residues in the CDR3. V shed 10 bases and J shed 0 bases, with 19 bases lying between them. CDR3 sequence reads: CATTQRKRSSGANVLTF. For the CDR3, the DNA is TGTGCCACCACACAGAGGAAAAGGAGCTCTGGGGCCAACGTCCTGACTTTC.

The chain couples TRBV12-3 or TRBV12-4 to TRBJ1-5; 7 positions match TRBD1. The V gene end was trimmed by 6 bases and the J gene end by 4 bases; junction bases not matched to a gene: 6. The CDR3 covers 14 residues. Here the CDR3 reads CASRSTGRNQPQHF. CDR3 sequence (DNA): TGTGCCAGCAGGTCGACAGGGAGGAATCAGCCCCAGCATTTT.

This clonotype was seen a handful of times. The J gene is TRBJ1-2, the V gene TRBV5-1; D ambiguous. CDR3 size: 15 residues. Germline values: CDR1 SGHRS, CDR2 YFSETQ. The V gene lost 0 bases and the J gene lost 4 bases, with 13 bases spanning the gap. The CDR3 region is CASSLGLDDGYGYTF. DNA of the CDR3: TGCGCCAGCAGCTTGGGGCTCGACGACGGCTATGGCTACACCTTC.

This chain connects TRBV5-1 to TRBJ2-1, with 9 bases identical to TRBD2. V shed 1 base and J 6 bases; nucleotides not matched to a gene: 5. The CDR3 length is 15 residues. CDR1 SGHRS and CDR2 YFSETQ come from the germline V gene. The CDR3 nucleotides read TGCGCCAGCAGCTTGTACAGCGGGAGGACCAATGAGCAGTTCTTC. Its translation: CASSLYSGRTNEQFF.

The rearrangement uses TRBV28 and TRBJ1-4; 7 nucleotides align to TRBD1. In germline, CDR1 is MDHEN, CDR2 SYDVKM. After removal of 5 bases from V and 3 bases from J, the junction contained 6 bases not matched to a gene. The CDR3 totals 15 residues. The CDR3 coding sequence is TGTGCCAGCAGTCTCCCCGGGACAGCTAATGAAAAACTGTTTTTT. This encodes CASSLPGTANEKLFF. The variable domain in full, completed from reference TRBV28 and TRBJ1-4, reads DVKVTQSSRYLVKRTGEKVFLECVQDMDHENMFWYRQDPGLGLRLIYFSYDVKMKEKGDIPEGYSVSREKKERFSLILESASTNQTSMYLCASSLPGTANEKLFFGSGTQLSVL.

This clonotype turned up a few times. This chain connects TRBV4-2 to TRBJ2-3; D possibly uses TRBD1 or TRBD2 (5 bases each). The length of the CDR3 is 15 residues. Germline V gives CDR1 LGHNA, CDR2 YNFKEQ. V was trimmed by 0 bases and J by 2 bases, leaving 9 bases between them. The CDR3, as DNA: TGTGCCAGCAGCCAAGAACTGGGACCCACAGATACGCAGTATTTT. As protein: CASSQELGPTDTQYF.

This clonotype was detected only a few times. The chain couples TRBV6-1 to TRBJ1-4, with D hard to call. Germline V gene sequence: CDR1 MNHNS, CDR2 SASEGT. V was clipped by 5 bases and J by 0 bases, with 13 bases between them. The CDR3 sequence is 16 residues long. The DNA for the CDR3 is TGTGCCAGCAGTCCTATTCGGGGAACAACTAATGAAAAACTGTTTTTT. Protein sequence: CASSPIRGTTNEKLFF.

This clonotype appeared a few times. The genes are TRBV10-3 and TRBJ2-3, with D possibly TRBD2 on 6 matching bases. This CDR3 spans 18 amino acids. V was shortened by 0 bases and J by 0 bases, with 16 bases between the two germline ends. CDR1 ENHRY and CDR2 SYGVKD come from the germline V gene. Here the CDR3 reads CAISESPATRTSTDTQYF. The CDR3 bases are TGTGCCATCAGTGAGTCCCCCGCGACTAGGACTAGCACAGATACGCAGTATTTT.

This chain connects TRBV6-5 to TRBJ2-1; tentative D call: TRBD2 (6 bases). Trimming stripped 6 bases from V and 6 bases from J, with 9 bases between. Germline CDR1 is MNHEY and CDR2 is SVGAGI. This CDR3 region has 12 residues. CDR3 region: CASRGGANEQFF. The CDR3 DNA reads TGTGCCAGCAGGGGGGGTGCCAATGAGCAGTTCTTC.

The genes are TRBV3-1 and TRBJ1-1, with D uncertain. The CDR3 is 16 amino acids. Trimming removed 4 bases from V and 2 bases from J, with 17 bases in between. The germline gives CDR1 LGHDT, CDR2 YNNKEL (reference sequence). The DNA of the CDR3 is TGTGCCAGCAGCCTTTGGGCGGGGTTTGAAAACACTGAAGCTTTCTTT. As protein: CASSLWAGFENTEAFF. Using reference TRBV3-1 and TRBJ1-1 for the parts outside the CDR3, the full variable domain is DTAVSQTPKYLVTQMGNDKSIKCEQNLGHDTMYWYKQDSKKFLKIMFSYNNKELIINETVPNRFSPKSPDKAHLNLHINSLELGDSAVYFCASSLWAGFENTEAFFGQGTRLTVV.

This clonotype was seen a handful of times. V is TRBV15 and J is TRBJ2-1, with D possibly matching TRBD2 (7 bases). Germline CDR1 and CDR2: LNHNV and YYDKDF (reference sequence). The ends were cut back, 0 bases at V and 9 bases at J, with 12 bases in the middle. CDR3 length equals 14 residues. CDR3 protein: CATSRDWGGREQFF. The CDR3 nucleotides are TGTGCCACCAGCAGAGATTGGGGGGGGCGTGAGCAGTTCTTC.